This TCR beta chain was recovered during a study of T cell responses to AZD1222 COVID-19 vaccine. J lost 3 bases, V lost 5 bases, and 6 bases had no gene match. This CDR3 is 17 amino acids long. The germline gives CDR1 SNHLY, CDR2 FYNNEI. This table comes from immunoSEQ multiplex PCR, and its TCRdb copy is limited to in-frame clones, with some not included. This table holds 200,000 or so clones, almost 95% found once. V gene TRBV2 combines with J gene TRBJ2-1, with 14 bases lining up with TRBD2. The sample was peripheral blood, taken on day 0 of AZD1222 vaccination. The sequence came from an adult in good health. This CDR3 reads CASSFSGLAGVYNEQFF. DNA for the CDR3: TGTGCCAGCAGTTTTTCGGGACTAGCGGGAGTCTACAATGAGCAGTTCTTC.